Listed here are 24 T cell receptor beta chains from one sample, sequenced in a study of siplizumab effects on memory and regulatory T cells (dated by TCRdb to the late 2010s). Libraries were prepared through the immunoSEQ multiplex PCR assay. In TCRdb, the immuneACCESS table is reduced to in-frame sequences with V and J assigned. These tables do not hold every clone; where another copy was compared, an unresolved V gene accounts for under half, and the others remain unexplained. The sample has just over 60,000 clones on record, around 79% of them singletons. The ten largest clonotypes hold 0.42% of the sample. Sequenced sample: memory CD4+ T cells sorted from blood. The cell subset or site tag for this specimen amounts to: unstimulated CD4+ memory T cells. These receptors all stem from a human donor in good health.

This chain links TRBV9 with TRBJ1-6, with D tentatively TRBD1 (5 bases). The CDR3 is made up of 15 amino acids. V lost 0 bases to trimming and J lost 4 bases, with 8 bases between them. CDR1 and CDR2 (germline): SGDLS, YYNGEE. In nucleotides, the CDR3 is TGTGCCAGCAGCGTAGGACAGAGTTATAATTCACCCCTCCACTTT. It encodes CASSVGQSYNSPLHF.

This sequence joins TRBV28 and TRBJ1-1; D perhaps matches TRBD1 (6 bases). The CDR3 sequence is 15 residues long. V dropped 4 bases and J dropped 4 bases, with 16 bases sitting between them. Per germline, CDR1 MDHEN and CDR2 SYDVKM. The CDR3 DNA reads as TGTGCCAGCAGTTCACAGGGCCCGGGAGGCACTGAAGCTTTCTTT. It yields the protein CASSSQGPGGTEAFF.

This clone was seen once. The gene calls are TRBV6-1 and TRBJ2-1, with 7 nucleotides matching TRBD1. The CDR3 is 16 amino acids. Germline CDR1 and CDR2: MNHNS and SASEGT. J gave up 5 bases and V 2 bases, and 9 bases lay outside the gene matches. CDR3 bases: TGTGCCAGCAGTGAAAGCCCGGCGACAGGGAACAATGAGCAGTTCTTC. Its translation: CASSESPATGNNEQFF.

The J gene is TRBJ2-1, the V gene TRBV5-3, with 7 bases fitting TRBD2. TRBV5-3 is given ORF status, its function remaining uncertain. The CDR3 extends over 19 amino acids. Losses at the gene ends were 1 base for V and 8 bases for J; bases not matched to a gene: 21. CDR3 sequence (DNA): TGTGCCAGAAGCTTGTTCGATACGGGAGGAGCTCGGGTGGAAGATGAGCAGTTCTTC. The encoded protein is CARSLFDTGGARVEDEQFF.

The chain is built from TRBV7-9 and TRBJ1-4; 11 bases are shared with TRBD1. The CDR3 runs 17 residues. Unmatched junction bases numbered 7, after V lost 3 bases and J lost 4 bases. The germline V gene has CDR1 SEHNR and CDR2 FQNEAQ (reference sequence). CDR3 in DNA: TGTGCCAGCAGCTTGGGTAGGACAGGGGGCCTTAATGAAAAACTGTTTTTT. Residues: CASSLGRTGGLNEKLFF.

The J gene is TRBJ2-3, the V gene TRBV7-2, with 10 bases matching TRBD2. This CDR3 is built from 16 residues. CDR1 and CDR2 (germline): SGHTA, FQGNSA. The V and J ends lost 4 bases and 6 bases, in that order; junction bases with no gene match: 10. The CDR3 coding sequence is TGTGCCAGCAGCTCCATGAGCGGGGGGGCTAGGGATACGCAGTATTTT. Translated, it gives CASSSMSGGARDTQYF.

In its sample, this clone was seen a few times. The gene calls are TRBV7-8 and TRBJ2-1; TRBD1 aligns across 10 bases. Trimming removed 2 bases from V and 2 bases from J; junction bases left unmatched: 3. The CDR3 sequence is 16 residues long. The germline CDR1 and CDR2 sequences are SGHVS and FQNEAQ. The CDR3 DNA is TGTGCCAGCAGCTTACGGGACAGGGGACCCTACAATGAGCAGTTCTTC. It translates to CASSLRDRGPYNEQFF.

This clone is a singleton in its sample. The rearrangement uses TRBV7-2 and TRBJ1-2, with 7 bases fitting TRBD1. The CDR3 runs 15 residues. V lost 1 base, J lost 8 bases, and 10 bases stayed unmatched. Germline CDR1 reads SGHTA; CDR2 reads FQGNSA. The CDR3 nucleotides read TGTGCCAGCAGCTTAGGGTACAGACAGGGAGAAGGCTACACCTTC. This sequence encodes CASSLGYRQGEGYTF.

The genes are TRBV28 and TRBJ2-4, with D possibly matching TRBD2 (5 bases). Trimming removed 6 bases from V and 0 bases from J, with 12 bases in between. This CDR3 comprises 15 residues. Germline V lookup: CDR1 MDHEN, CDR2 SYDVKM. The CDR3 DNA sequence: TGTGCCAGCAGCCGCGGACTCATAGCCAAAAACATTCAGTACTTC. This codes for CASSRGLIAKNIQYF.

This sequence joins TRBV2 and TRBJ1-2; no clear D. The CDR3 spans 15 residues. CDR1 and CDR2 from the germline V gene are SNHLY and FYNNEI. Deletions cut 2 bases from V and 2 bases from J, with 12 bases between. The CDR3 nucleotides are TGTGCCAGCAGTGAATCTCAGTGGCAAAACTATGGCTACACCTTC. It encodes CASSESQWQNYGYTF.

The J gene is TRBJ2-5, the V gene TRBV19; the match to TRBD1 covers 8 bases. The CDR3 has 15 residues. V lost 1 base to trimming and J lost 0 bases; unmatched junction nucleotides: 1. CDR1 and CDR2 (germline): LNHDA, SQIVND (reference sequence). The CDR3 DNA reads TGTGCCAGTAGTATAGGGGACAGGAACCAAGAGACCCAGTACTTC. As protein: CASSIGDRNQETQYF.

This clone was counted once. The chain carries TRBV27 and TRBJ2-2; 9 bases map to TRBD1. Looked up from germline, CDR1 is MNHEY and CDR2 is SMNVEV (reference sequence). After removal of 5 bases from V and 6 bases from J, the junction contained 7 bases not matched to a gene. The CDR3 covers 15 residues. CDR3 DNA sequence: TGTGCCAGCAGTATCACAGGGGGCAGGGCCGGGGAGCTGTTTTTT. It is translated as CASSITGGRAGELFF.

This chain connects TRBV11-1 to TRBJ1-2, with D hard to call. Trimming took 3 bases from V and 2 from J, leaving 4 bases between them. Germline V gives CDR1 SGHAT, CDR2 FQDESV (reference sequence). The CDR3 covers 12 residues. For the CDR3, the DNA is TGTGCCAGCAGCTTCGACAACTATGGCTACACCTTC. The encoded protein is CASSFDNYGYTF.

J is TRBJ1-1 and V is TRBV5-1; D remains unclear. The V and J ends lost 4 bases and 0 bases respectively, with 16 bases between them. CDR1 is SGHRS and CDR2 is YFSETQ in the germline V gene. The length of the CDR3 is 16 residues. The CDR3 DNA is TGCGCCAGCAGCCACCAGGAAATCTTAATGAACACTGAAGCTTTCTTT. Translating it yields CASSHQEILMNTEAFF.

The chain has TRBV5-1 and TRBJ1-4; maybe TRBD1 (6 bases). Germline CDR1 is SGHRS and CDR2 is YFSETQ. The CDR3 is 16 residues long. V was pared by 4 bases and J by 3 bases, with 16 bases between. The CDR3 loop is CASSPGRGASNEKLFF. In nucleotides, the CDR3 is TGCGCCAGCAGCCCGGGGCGGGGGGCTTCTAATGAAAAACTGTTTTTT. Using reference TRBV5-1 and TRBJ1-4 for the parts outside the CDR3, the full variable domain is KAGVTQTPRYLIKTRGQQVTLSCSPISGHRSVSWYQQTPGQGLQFLFEYFSETQRNKGNFPGRFSGRQFSNSRSEMNVSTLELGDSALYLCASSPGRGASNEKLFFGSGTQLSVL.

This clone was found once. The V and J genes are TRBV6-4 and TRBJ2-1; no clear D gene. In germline, CDR1 is MRHNA, CDR2 SNTAGT. The V and J ends lost 0 bases and 0 bases respectively, with 9 bases between them. The CDR3 is 16 residues long. The CDR3 coding sequence is TGTGCCAGCAGTGACTCCCAGGCGAGCTCCTACAATGAGCAGTTCTTC. Amino acid sequence: CASSDSQASSYNEQFF.

This chain links TRBV6-1 with TRBJ1-2; D perhaps matches TRBD1 (5 bases). The V and J ends lost 1 base and 7 bases respectively, with 13 bases between them. CDR1 is MNHNS, CDR2 SASEGT, per germline. The CDR3 contains 14 residues. CDR3 bases: TGTGCCAGCAGTGAAGGAATTTGGGGGGGTGGCTACACCTTC. As protein: CASSEGIWGGGYTF.

This clone occurred a few times. The chain employs TRBV28 and TRBJ2-3; TRBD2 aligns across 7 bases. V dropped 6 bases and J dropped 3; count of bases not matched to a gene: 6. From germline, CDR1 is MDHEN and CDR2 SYDVKM. The CDR3 is made up of 14 amino acids. The CDR3 region is CASSRLGGTDTQYF. The DNA of the CDR3 is TGTGCCAGCAGCCGACTCGGGGGGACAGATACGCAGTATTTT.

The chain joins TRBV6-9 to TRBJ1-2; D may be TRBD1 (6 bases). V shed 0 bases and J shed 2 bases, with 13 bases lying between them. Germline V gene sequence: CDR1 MNHGY, CDR2 SVAAGI. The length of the CDR3 is 16 residues. The CDR3 sequence is CASSYSDWDTNYGYTF. The DNA of the CDR3 is TGTGCCAGCAGTTATTCGGATTGGGACACCAACTATGGCTACACCTTC.

This clone was recorded a few times. V usage is TRBV7-9 and J usage is TRBJ1-4; no reliable D call. From germline, CDR1 is SEHNR and CDR2 FQNEAQ (reference sequence). V was shortened by 1 base and J by 0 bases, with 9 bases between the two germline ends. This CDR3 is built from 16 residues. CDR3 residues: CASSLGQVTTNEKLFF. Written as DNA, the CDR3 is TGTGCCAGCAGCTTAGGGCAGGTTACAACTAATGAAAAACTGTTTTTT.

The V gene is TRBV10-1, the J gene TRBJ2-5; 10 bases align to TRBD2. Germline trimming cut 0 bases from V and 5 bases from J; bases unmatched to any gene: 3. CDR1 and CDR2 from the germline V gene are WNHNN and SYGVQD (reference sequence). The CDR3 length is 15 residues. CDR3 in DNA: TGCGCCAGCAGTGAGTCGCGAGCGGGGGGGGAGACCCAGTACTTC. Translating it yields CASSESRAGGETQYF.

J is TRBJ2-2 and V is TRBV7-7; D might be TRBD2 (6 bases). The CDR3 covers 16 residues. Germline lookup yields CDR1 SSHAT and CDR2 FNYEAQ (reference sequence). V lost 5 bases to trimming and J lost 2 bases, with 15 bases between them. CDR3 DNA sequence: TGTGCCAGCAGCCCCCGACTAGTTGAAAACACCGGGGAGCTGTTTTTT. Translation: CASSPRLVENTGELFF.

The chain has TRBV5-4 and TRBJ1-1; D unresolved. Germline CDR1 SGHNT, CDR2 YYREEE (reference sequence). The CDR3 runs 13 residues. Trimming pared 3 bases from V and 2 bases from J, leaving 8 bases between. CDR3 protein: CASSSGRNTEAFF. The CDR3 DNA is TGTGCCAGCAGCTCAGGAAGAAACACTGAAGCTTTCTTT.

The genes are TRBV11-1 and TRBJ1-4; D not resolved. The ends were cut back, 6 bases at V and 7 bases at J, with 18 bases in the middle. The CDR3 has 15 residues. The germline V gene has CDR1 SGHAT and CDR2 FQDESV (reference sequence). The CDR3 region has the DNA TGTGCCAGCAGTCGAACGGGGTCGTGGGGTGAAAAACTGTTTTTT. It translates to CASSRTGSWGEKLFF.